This T cell receptor (beta chain) was found in a study of response to subunit inactivated influenza vaccine. TCRdb re-analysed the RT-PCR reads in MiXCR, keeping a single row per CDR3 protein. Of roughly 700,000 distinct CDR3 sequences listed, 11% to 15% are singletons. V was pared by 6 bases and J by 5 bases, with 22 bases between. Germline loops: CDR1 SGHRS, CDR2 YFSETQ. The CDR3 sequence is 16 residues long. There are a few counts of this clonotype. This rearrangement joins TRBV5-1 to TRBJ2-3; tentatively, D is TRBD1 (6 bases). This sequence was found in a man between 45 and 60 years old who received an inactivated influenza vaccine. The input for sequencing was PBMCs from blood, taken 14 days before vaccination. CDR3 amino acids: CASTLGDIYRRDTQYF. CDR3 in DNA: TGCGCCAGCACCCTGGGGGACATCTATCGTAGAGATACGCAGTATTTT.